This TCR beta chain comes out of a study of spatial heterogeneity in lung cancer. At the level of the study: Combinations of a unique TCR and a UMI were tallied in raw reads, and on average each appeared more than ten times.

This clonotype was seen many times. TCRdb called the 5' RACE reads again in MiXCR, with one record for every CDR3 protein. Of about 16,000 distinct CDR3 sequences in the sample, 5% to 6.5% were seen once. The time point was: blood at routine non-recurrence follow-up after resection. The origin of this receptor is a male donor with early-stage non-small cell lung cancer. This specimen consisted of PBMCs, obtained at follow-up.

CDR3 loop: CASSAGTGDTEAFF. CDR3 sequence (DNA): TGTGCCAGCAGCGCCGGGACAGGGGACACTGAAGCTTTCTTT. J is TRBJ1-1 and V is TRBV7-9; 10 bases agree with TRBD1. Germline V CDR1 and CDR2: SEHNR, FQNEAQ (reference sequence). CDR3 length equals 14 residues. Losses at the gene ends were 5 bases for V and 3 bases for J; bases not matched to a gene: 3.